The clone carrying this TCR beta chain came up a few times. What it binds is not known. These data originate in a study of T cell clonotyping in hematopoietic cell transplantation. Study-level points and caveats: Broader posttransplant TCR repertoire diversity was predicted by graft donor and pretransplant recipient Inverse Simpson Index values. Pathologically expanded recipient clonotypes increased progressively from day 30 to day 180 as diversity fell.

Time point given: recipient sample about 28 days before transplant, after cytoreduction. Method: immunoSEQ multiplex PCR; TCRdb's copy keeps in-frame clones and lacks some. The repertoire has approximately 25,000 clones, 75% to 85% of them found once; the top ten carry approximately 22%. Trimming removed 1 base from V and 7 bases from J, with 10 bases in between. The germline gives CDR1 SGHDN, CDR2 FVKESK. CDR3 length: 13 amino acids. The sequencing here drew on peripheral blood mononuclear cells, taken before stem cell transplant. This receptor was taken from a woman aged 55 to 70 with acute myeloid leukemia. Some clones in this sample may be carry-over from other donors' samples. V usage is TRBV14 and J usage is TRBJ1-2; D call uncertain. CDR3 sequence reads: CASSQGVGFGYTF. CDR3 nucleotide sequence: TGTGCCAGCAGCCAAGGGGTAGGGTTTGGCTACACCTTC.